This T cell receptor beta chain stems from a study of T cell repertoires in cytomegalovirus infection. Study in general: Signatures in public TCR beta sequences pointed to both CMV infection and matching HLA type. General study findings and limits: Identification of carriers of CMV plus the relevant HLA was achieved through cumulative public TCR beta family frequency. The ex vivo response showed dominance by HLA-C-restricted CMV-specific TCR beta clonotypes.

TCRdb independently ran MiXCR on the reads; one entry per CDR3 protein. The sample lists about 260,000 distinct CDR3 sequences, over 8% seen once, with about 14% in the top ten. This clonotype was seen a handful of times. Antigen: not known. The germline V and J ends were trimmed by 6 bases and 0 bases, with 17 bases remaining between them. Germline values: CDR1 MNHEY, CDR2 SVGEGT. This CDR3 spans 16 amino acids. The receptor was derived from a human donor in good health (CMV status not recorded). Some clones in this sample may be carry-over from other donors' samples. The chain employs TRBV6-2 or TRBV6-3 and TRBJ1-1, with a tentative D call TRBD1 (5 bases). Sequences were obtained from PBMCs. CDR3 region: CASRPLDTSMNTEAFF. In DNA form, the CDR3 reads TGTGCCAGCAGGCCCCTGGACACTTCAATGAACACTGAAGCTTTCTTT.